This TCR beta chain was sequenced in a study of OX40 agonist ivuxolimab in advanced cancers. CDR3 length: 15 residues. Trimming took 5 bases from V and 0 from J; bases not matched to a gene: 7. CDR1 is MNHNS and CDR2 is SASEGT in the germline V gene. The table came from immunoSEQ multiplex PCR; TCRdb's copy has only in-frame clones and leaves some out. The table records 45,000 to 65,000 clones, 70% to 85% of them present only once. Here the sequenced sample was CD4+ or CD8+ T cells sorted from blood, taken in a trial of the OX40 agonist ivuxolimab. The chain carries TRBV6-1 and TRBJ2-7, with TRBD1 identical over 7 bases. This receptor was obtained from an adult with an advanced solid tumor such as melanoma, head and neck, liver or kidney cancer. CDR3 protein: CASSFSGQSSYEQYF. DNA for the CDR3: TGTGCCAGCAGTTTTTCGGGACAGAGCTCCTACGAGCAGTACTTC.